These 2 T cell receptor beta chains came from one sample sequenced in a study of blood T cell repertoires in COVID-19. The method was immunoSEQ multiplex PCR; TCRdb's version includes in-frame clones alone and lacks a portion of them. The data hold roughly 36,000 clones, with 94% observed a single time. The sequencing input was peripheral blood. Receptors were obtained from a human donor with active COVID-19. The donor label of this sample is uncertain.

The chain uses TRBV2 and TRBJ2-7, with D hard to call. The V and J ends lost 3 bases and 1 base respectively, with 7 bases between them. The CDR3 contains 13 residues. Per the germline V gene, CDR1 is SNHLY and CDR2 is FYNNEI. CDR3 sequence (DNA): TGTGCCAGCAGTGATCTGCTATCCTACGAGCAGTACTTC. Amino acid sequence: CASSDLLSYEQYF.

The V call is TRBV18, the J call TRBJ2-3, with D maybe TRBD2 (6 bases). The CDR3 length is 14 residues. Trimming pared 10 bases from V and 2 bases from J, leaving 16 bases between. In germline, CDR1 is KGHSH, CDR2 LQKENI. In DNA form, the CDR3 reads TGTGCCACCGAATTTAGCGGTGACACAGATACGCAGTATTTT. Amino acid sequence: CATEFSGDTDTQYF.